This record looks at one T cell receptor beta chain sequence and its context. As yet, its antigen is unknown. V was pared by 0 bases and J by 6 bases, with 13 bases between. The CDR3 extends over 15 amino acids. Germline-derived CDR1 and CDR2 are SGDLS and YYNGEE. The sample comes from a study of blood T cells in healthy people across ages. Regarding the study as a whole: The study could not conclusively compare naive and antigen-experienced cells, given its unsorted PBMCs. Observed TCR beta diversity showed a strong correlation with the percentage of naive T cells as measured by flow cytometry. Long-lived donors exceeded aged donors in naive CD4+ cells and diversity.

The second PCR ran roughly 7 to 11 cycles with a sample-barcoded 5' primer and J-beta primers. Each cDNA was tagged by a template-switch adaptor containing 12 random nucleotides. Each CDR3 protein gets one entry after TCRdb re-called the 5' RACE reads with MiXCR. The data show some 1.5 million distinct CDR3 sequences, with approximately 30% seen just once and around 7.7% held by the top ten. The specimen was blood. The source is a woman aged 30 to 39 in good health. The chain is built from TRBV9 and TRBJ2-1; TRBD2 might be the D (6 bases). This CDR3 is CASSVVAGSINEQFF. Written as DNA, the CDR3 is TGTGCCAGCAGCGTAGTGGCGGGGTCCATCAATGAGCAGTTCTTC.